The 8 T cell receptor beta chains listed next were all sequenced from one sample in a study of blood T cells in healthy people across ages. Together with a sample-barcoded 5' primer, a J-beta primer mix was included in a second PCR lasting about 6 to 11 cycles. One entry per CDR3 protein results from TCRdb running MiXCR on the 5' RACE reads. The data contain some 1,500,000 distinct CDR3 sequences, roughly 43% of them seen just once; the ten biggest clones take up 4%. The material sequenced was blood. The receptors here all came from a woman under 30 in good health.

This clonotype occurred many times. CDR3 in DNA: TGTGCCAGCGGACCAAATGTCCGGGACAAAAGACCAGGGGAGCAGTACTTC. Translated: CASGPNVRDKRPGEQYF. J is TRBJ2-7 and V is TRBV6-2 or TRBV6-3, with a tentative D call TRBD1 (6 bases). The germline CDR1 and CDR2 sequences are MNHEY and SVGEGT. V was pared by 8 bases and J by 7 bases, with 30 bases between. CDR3 length: 17 residues.

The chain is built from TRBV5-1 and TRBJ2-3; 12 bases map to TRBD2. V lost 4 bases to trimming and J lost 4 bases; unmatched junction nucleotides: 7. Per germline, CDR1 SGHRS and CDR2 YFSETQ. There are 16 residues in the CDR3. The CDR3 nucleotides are TGCGCCAGCAGCCTATCCTGGACTAGCGGGGCAGATACGCAGTATTTT. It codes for CASSLSWTSGADTQYF.

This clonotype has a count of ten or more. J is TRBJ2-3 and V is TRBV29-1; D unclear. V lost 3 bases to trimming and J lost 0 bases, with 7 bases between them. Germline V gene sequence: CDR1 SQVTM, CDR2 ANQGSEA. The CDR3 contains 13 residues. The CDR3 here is CSVDVSSTDTQYF. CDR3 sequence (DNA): TGCAGCGTTGATGTTAGCAGCACAGATACGCAGTATTTT.

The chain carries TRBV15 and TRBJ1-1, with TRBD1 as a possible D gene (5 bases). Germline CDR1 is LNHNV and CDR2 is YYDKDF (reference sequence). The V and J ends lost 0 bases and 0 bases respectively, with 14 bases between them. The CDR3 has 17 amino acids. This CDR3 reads CATSRERTGTVNTEAFF. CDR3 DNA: TGTGCCACCAGCAGAGAACGAACCGGGACGGTGAACACTGAAGCTTTCTTT. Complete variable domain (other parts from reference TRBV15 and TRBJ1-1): DAMVIQNPRYQVTQFGKPVTLSCSQTLNHNVMYWYQQKSSQAPKLLFHYYDKDFNNEADTPDNFQSRRPNTSFCFLDIRSPGLGDTAMYLCATSRERTGTVNTEAFFGQGTRLTVV.

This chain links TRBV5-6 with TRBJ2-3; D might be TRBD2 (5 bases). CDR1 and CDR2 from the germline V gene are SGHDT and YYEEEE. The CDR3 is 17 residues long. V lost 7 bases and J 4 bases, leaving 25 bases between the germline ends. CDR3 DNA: TGTGCCAGCGTTCGGGGATTTCCCCCTCGAGTAGCAGATACGCAGTATTTT. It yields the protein CASVRGFPPRVADTQYF. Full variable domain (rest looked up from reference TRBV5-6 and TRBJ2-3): DAGVTQSPTHLIKTRGQQVTLRCSPKSGHDTVSWYQQALGQGPQFIFQYYEEEERQRGNFPDRFSGHQFPNYSSELNVNALLLGDSALYLCASVRGFPPRVADTQYFGPGTRLTVL.

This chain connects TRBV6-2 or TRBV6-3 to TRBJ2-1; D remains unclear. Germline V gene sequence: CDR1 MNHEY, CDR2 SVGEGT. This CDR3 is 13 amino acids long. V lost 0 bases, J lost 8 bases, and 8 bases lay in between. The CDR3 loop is CASSYSVTYEQFF. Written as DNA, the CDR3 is TGTGCCAGCAGTTACTCTGTGACTTATGAGCAGTTCTTC.

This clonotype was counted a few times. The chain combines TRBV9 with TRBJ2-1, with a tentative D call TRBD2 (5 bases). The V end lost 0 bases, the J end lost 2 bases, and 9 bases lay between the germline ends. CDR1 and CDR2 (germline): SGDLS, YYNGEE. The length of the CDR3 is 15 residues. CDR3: CASSVGDYPYNEQFF. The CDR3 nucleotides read TGTGCCAGCAGCGTAGGAGACTATCCCTACAATGAGCAGTTCTTC.

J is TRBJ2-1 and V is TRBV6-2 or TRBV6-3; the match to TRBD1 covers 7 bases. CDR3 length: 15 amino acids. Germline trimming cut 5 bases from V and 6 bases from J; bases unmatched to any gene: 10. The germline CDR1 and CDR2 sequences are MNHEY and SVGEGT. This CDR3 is CASSHIGQEANEQFF. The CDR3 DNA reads TGTGCCAGCAGTCACATCGGACAGGAGGCCAATGAGCAGTTCTTC.